This T cell receptor beta chain was recovered during a study of blood T cell repertoires in COVID-19. Overall study context: Specimens from acute and convalescent COVID-19 originated in the United States, Italy and Spain. T cells, B-cell-depleted T cells, or PBMCs supplied cDNA or gDNA.

As handled by the study authors: Estimated nucleated cell counts came from reference gene primer amplification. Sequencing was performed with immunoSEQ multiplex PCR; in TCRdb, only in-frame clones are kept and a portion is missing. The D gene and trimming were derived from the DNA, and the V and J assignments and clone size from that table. The table has hundreds of thousands of clones, roughly 84% seen once. The CDR3 loop spans 16 amino acids. CDR1 is SGHTA and CDR2 is FQGNSA in the germline V gene. V was clipped by 6 bases and J by 5 bases, with 22 bases between them. The sequence came from a human donor in a cohort sampled during active COVID-19. The sequenced sample consisted of peripheral blood. V and J are TRBV7-2 and TRBJ2-5; D gene ambiguous. The chain's CDR3 is CASRLDPSGAYETQYF. The CDR3 coding sequence is TGTGCCAGCAGACTCGACCCCTCCGGAGCGTACGAGACCCAGTACTTC. Full variable domain (missing parts from reference TRBV7-2 and TRBJ2-5): GAGVSQSPSNKVTEKGKDVELRCDPISGHTALYWYRQSLGQGLEFLIYFQGNSAPDKSGLPSDRFSAERTGGSVSTLTIQRTQQEDSAVYLCASRLDPSGAYETQYFGPGTRLLVL.